Listed below are T cell receptor beta chains from one sample, sequenced in a study of cytomegalovirus exposure and HLA in healthy donors. TCRdb keeps only in-frame clones here, not all; method: immunoSEQ multiplex PCR. The repertoire includes 150,000 to 170,000 clones, around 72% of them detected once, and around 1.4% sits in the top ten. Material: PBMCs. These receptors originate from a man between 18 and 35 years old in good health and CMV-seronegative. The CDR3 runs from the conserved cysteine through the conserved F or W. A D gene is named only where the DNA matches it firmly. Only some rows state a clone size, as once, few, many or a class for expanded clones.

v_call: TRBV5-1
clone_size: .
j_call: TRBJ1-2
d_call: .
cdr3_nt: TGCGCCAGCAGCGAAACGACGGAGGGTAACTATGGCTACACCTTC
cdr3_aa: CASSETTEGNYGYTF

v_call: TRBV28
clone_size: .
j_call: TRBJ1-4
d_call: .
cdr3_nt: TGTGCCACCTCGTCCTTGGAAAAACTGTTTTTT
cdr3_aa: CATSSLEKLFF

v_call: TRBV7-2
clone_size: .
j_call: TRBJ2-7
d_call: TRBD1
cdr3_nt: TGTGCCAGCAGGAAGGGACAGACTTCCTACGAGCAGTACTTC
cdr3_aa: CASRKGQTSYEQYF

v_call: TRBV7-2
clone_size: .
j_call: TRBJ2-7
d_call: TRBD1
cdr3_nt: TGTGCCAGCAGCTTCGGGACAGGGGGTTATGAGCAGTACTTC
cdr3_aa: CASSFGTGGYEQYF

v_call: TRBV7-2
clone_size: .
j_call: TRBJ2-1
d_call: TRBD1
cdr3_nt: TGTGCCAGCAGCCAGGGGGTGGACAATGAGCAGTTCTTC
cdr3_aa: CASSQGVDNEQFF

v_call: TRBV18
clone_size: few
j_call: TRBJ2-7
d_call: .
cdr3_nt: TGTGCCAGCTCATCACAGGGAGTAGCGTCCTACGAGCAGTACTTC
cdr3_aa: CASSSQGVASYEQYF

v_call: TRBV27
clone_size: .
j_call: TRBJ2-3
d_call: .
cdr3_nt: TGTGCCAGCAGTTTTCGGGGTGGAGATACGCAGTATTTT
cdr3_aa: CASSFRGGDTQYF

v_call: TRBV7-8
clone_size: .
j_call: TRBJ2-1
d_call: TRBD2
cdr3_nt: TGTGCCAGCAGCTTAAGGCGACTAGCGGATTACAATGAGCAGTTCTTC
cdr3_aa: CASSLRRLADYNEQFF

v_call: TRBV20-1
clone_size: .
j_call: TRBJ2-7
d_call: .
cdr3_nt: TGCAGTGCTAGGGGGGGAAGCGAGCAGTACTTC
cdr3_aa: CSARGGSEQYF

v_call: TRBV5-1
clone_size: .
j_call: TRBJ2-5
d_call: .
cdr3_nt: TGCGCCAGCAGCTTGGGCGGGACTCTAGAGACCCAGTACTTC
cdr3_aa: CASSLGGTLETQYF

v_call: TRBV19
clone_size: few
j_call: TRBJ2-5
d_call: TRBD2
cdr3_nt: TGTGCCAGTAGTTCAGGACTAGCCCAAGAGACCCAGTACTTC
cdr3_aa: CASSSGLAQETQYF

v_call: TRBV7-2
clone_size: .
j_call: TRBJ1-1
d_call: TRBD1
cdr3_nt: TGTGCCAGCAGCTTAGCGGGGGACAGTTTAGCTTTCTTT
cdr3_aa: CASSLAGDSLAFF

v_call: TRBV28
clone_size: .
j_call: TRBJ2-1
d_call: TRBD2
cdr3_nt: TGTGCCAGCAGTCTACCACCCACTAGCGGCCGAGACAGCAATGAGCAGTTCTTC
cdr3_aa: CASSLPPTSGRDSNEQFF

v_call: TRBV5-8
clone_size: .
j_call: TRBJ1-2
d_call: TRBD1
cdr3_nt: TGTGCCAGCAGCCTCAGGACAGGGTATGGCTACACCTTC
cdr3_aa: CASSLRTGYGYTF

v_call: TRBV27
clone_size: .
j_call: TRBJ2-1
d_call: .
cdr3_nt: TGTGCCAGCAGTTCCAGCGAGTACAATGAGCAGTTCTTC
cdr3_aa: CASSSSEYNEQFF

v_call: TRBV7-8
clone_size: .
j_call: TRBJ2-7
d_call: .
cdr3_nt: TGTGCCAGCAGAGCCCGGACAGACTACGAGCAGTACTTC
cdr3_aa: CASRARTDYEQYF

v_call: TRBV7-9
clone_size: .
j_call: TRBJ2-2
d_call: TRBD2
cdr3_nt: TGTTCCAGCAGGACAGCATTGACTAGCGGATCGAACACCGGGGAGCTGTTTTTT
cdr3_aa: CSSRTALTSGSNTGELFF

v_call: TRBV29-1
clone_size: .
j_call: TRBJ1-2
d_call: .
cdr3_nt: TGCAGCGTGGCCCAGGGGAAGTATGGCTACACCTTC
cdr3_aa: CSVAQGKYGYTF

v_call: TRBV5-4
clone_size: .
j_call: TRBJ2-7
d_call: .
cdr3_nt: TGTGCCAGCAGCTCCCCCACGGGGGACTACGAGCAGTACTTC
cdr3_aa: CASSSPTGDYEQYF

v_call: TRBV6-5
clone_size: .
j_call: TRBJ1-2
d_call: .
cdr3_nt: TGTGCCAGCAGTCCTTCAAACCCAGGGGGCTACACCTTC
cdr3_aa: CASSPSNPGGYTF

v_call: TRBV6-5
clone_size: .
j_call: TRBJ2-7
d_call: .
cdr3_nt: TGTGCCAGCAGTCTCGACACTGAGAGTTACGAGCAGTACTTC
cdr3_aa: CASSLDTESYEQYF

v_call: TRBV4-1
clone_size: .
j_call: TRBJ2-1
d_call: TRBD1
cdr3_nt: TGCGCCAGCAGCCAAGAAGGGACAGCTTATGATGAGCAGTTCTTC
cdr3_aa: CASSQEGTAYDEQFF

v_call: TRBV4-3
clone_size: .
j_call: TRBJ2-2
d_call: TRBD2
cdr3_nt: TGCGCCTCCGGGACTAGCGCGCCCTACGGGGAGCTGTTTTTT
cdr3_aa: CASGTSAPYGELFF

v_call: TRBV15
clone_size: .
j_call: TRBJ2-3
d_call: .
cdr3_nt: TGTGCCACCGACCCGGGGTCTACTAGCACAGATACGCAGTATTTT
cdr3_aa: CATDPGSTSTDTQYF

v_call: TRBV6-4
clone_size: .
j_call: TRBJ2-1
d_call: TRBD2
cdr3_nt: TGTGCCAGCAGTACACTAGCGGGAGGCTCCAATGAGCAGTTCTTC
cdr3_aa: CASSTLAGGSNEQFF

v_call: TRBV30
clone_size: once
j_call: TRBJ2-6
d_call: .
cdr3_nt: TGTGCCTGGGGGAGAGGTGTCTCTGGGGCCAACGTCCTGACTTTC
cdr3_aa: CAWGRGVSGANVLTF

v_call: TRBV5-6
clone_size: few
j_call: TRBJ2-7
d_call: .
cdr3_nt: TGTGCCAGCAGCCCCGGCGGCCGCGGGAACGAGCAGTACTTC
cdr3_aa: CASSPGGRGNEQYF

v_call: TRBV6-1
clone_size: many
j_call: TRBJ1-2
d_call: .
cdr3_nt: TGTGCCACCGGAGGACGGCCCTATGGCTACACCTTC
cdr3_aa: CATGGRPYGYTF

v_call: TRBV6-1
clone_size: .
j_call: TRBJ1-1
d_call: .
cdr3_nt: TGTGCCAGCATGCTACAGGTAAACACTGAAGCTTTCTTT
cdr3_aa: CASMLQVNTEAFF

v_call: TRBV29-1
clone_size: .
j_call: TRBJ2-6
d_call: TRBD1
cdr3_nt: TGCAGCGTTCCCGGGACAGCAAACTCTGGGGCCAACGTCCTGACTTTC
cdr3_aa: CSVPGTANSGANVLTF

v_call: TRBV19
clone_size: once
j_call: TRBJ2-5
d_call: .
cdr3_nt: TGTGCCAGTAGTATTCGGGGGGCTGAGGGAGAGACCCAGTACTTC
cdr3_aa: CASSIRGAEGETQYF

v_call: TRBV5-1
clone_size: .
j_call: TRBJ2-1
d_call: .
cdr3_nt: TGCGCCAGCAGCTTCCAGGGGTTCGATGAGCAGTTCTTC
cdr3_aa: CASSFQGFDEQFF

v_call: TRBV2
clone_size: .
j_call: TRBJ2-3
d_call: .
cdr3_nt: TGTGCCAGCCCCGGTTTAGTTACAGATACGCAGTATTTT
cdr3_aa: CASPGLVTDTQYF

v_call: TRBV6-4
clone_size: .
j_call: TRBJ1-5
d_call: .
cdr3_nt: TGTGCCAGTACCCCAGGGCCTCAGGATCAGCCCCAGCATTTT
cdr3_aa: CASTPGPQDQPQHF

v_call: TRBV19
clone_size: .
j_call: TRBJ2-5
d_call: TRBD1
cdr3_nt: TGTGCCAGTAGTATCGGACAGGGGGATCAAGAGACCCAGTACTTC
cdr3_aa: CASSIGQGDQETQYF

v_call: TRBV27
clone_size: .
j_call: TRBJ1-5
d_call: .
cdr3_nt: TGTGCCAGCAGGGGGGCGGCCCAGGGGCAGCCCCAGCATTTT
cdr3_aa: CASRGAAQGQPQHF

v_call: TRBV7-9
clone_size: few
j_call: TRBJ1-2
d_call: TRBD1
cdr3_nt: TGTGCCAGCAGCTTAGCACTCCAGGGGGCGACCTATGGCTACACCTTC
cdr3_aa: CASSLALQGATYGYTF

v_call: TRBV2
clone_size: .
j_call: TRBJ1-3
d_call: .
cdr3_nt: TGTGCCAGCACGGACAGTGCAGGGGACACCATATATTTT
cdr3_aa: CASTDSAGDTIYF

v_call: TRBV6-6
clone_size: few
j_call: TRBJ1-1
d_call: .
cdr3_nt: TGTGCCAGCAGTTACAGCGAGTACACTGAAGCTTTCTTT
cdr3_aa: CASSYSEYTEAFF